This entry lists 8 T cell receptor beta chains sequenced from one sample in a study of blood T cell repertoires in COVID-19. Profiling relied on immunoSEQ multiplex PCR, and the TCRdb table lists in-frame clones only, not all of them. This sample has roughly 300,000 clones, with roughly nine tenths found just once. The material sequenced was PBMCs or T cells enriched from blood (not recorded which). The source is a woman in her thirties who had recovered from COVID-19.

About this clone: This sample includes further DNA sequences coding for the same CDR3. The rearrangement uses TRBV6-1 and TRBJ1-1, with a weak D call TRBD1 (5 bases). Between the trimmed V and J ends, which lost 2 bases and 0 bases, there was a span of 7 bases. This CDR3 comprises 14 residues. Germline assignment: CDR1 MNHNS and CDR2 SASEGT. CDR3 nucleotide sequence: TGTGCCAGCAGTGAATCAGGGTTGAACACTGAAGCTTTCTTT. Residues: CASSESGLNTEAFF.

This sequence joins TRBV6-5 and TRBJ1-5; D may be TRBD1 (5 bases). Trimming cost V 7 bases and J 5 bases, with 18 bases left between them. The CDR3 sequence is 15 residues long. Looked up from germline, CDR1 is MNHEY and CDR2 is SVGAGI. The CDR3 DNA follows: TGTGCCAGCAACCCTCGAGGGTCGGGGGATCAGCCCCAGCATTTT. Its translation: CASNPRGSGDQPQHF.

This chain links TRBV19 with TRBJ1-1; D perhaps matches TRBD1 (5 bases). Trimming took 6 bases from V and 5 from J, leaving 13 bases between them. This CDR3 has 13 amino acids. Germline CDR1 reads LNHDA; CDR2 reads SQIVND (reference sequence). CDR3 DNA: TGTGCCAGTAGAACGGGGGGGAGGACTGAAGCTTTCTTT. This gives the protein CASRTGGRTEAFF.

The chain combines TRBV4-2 with TRBJ2-2; 11 nucleotides line up with TRBD2. The CDR3 consists of 16 residues. V trimming: 5 bases; J trimming: 5 bases; junction bases outside the gene matches: 7. The germline V gene encodes CDR1 LGHNA and CDR2 YNFKEQ. CDR3 region: CASSIAGGRGTGELFF. The CDR3, as DNA: TGTGCCAGCAGCATAGCGGGGGGGCGAGGTACCGGGGAGCTGTTTTTT.

This clone was detected only once. The rearrangement uses TRBV6-6 and TRBJ1-5; 7 bases agree with TRBD1. Germline V lookup: CDR1 MNHNY, CDR2 SVGAGI (reference sequence). The CDR3 sequence is 14 residues long. Trimming took 6 bases from V and 3 from J; bases not matched to a gene: 5. The CDR3 loop reads CASRGDSLNQPQHF. CDR3 in DNA: TGTGCCAGCAGAGGGGACAGCCTCAATCAGCCCCAGCATTTT.

V usage is TRBV11-1 and J usage is TRBJ1-1, with a tentative D call TRBD1 (5 bases). CDR1 and CDR2 (germline): SGHAT, FQDESV (reference sequence). V lost 3 bases, J lost 5 bases, and 10 bases lay in between. This CDR3 has 13 residues. Here the CDR3 DNA reads TGTGCCAGCAGCTTTCCAGGGCAAACTGAAGCTTTCTTT. Amino acids: CASSFPGQTEAFF.

This chain links TRBV3-1 (or the pseudogene TRBV3-2) with TRBJ2-3; perhaps TRBD1 as D (5 bases). The CDR3 loop spans 14 amino acids. The germline V gene has CDR1 LGHDT and CDR2 YNNKEL (reference sequence). The V end lost 1 base, the J end lost 2 bases, and 7 bases lay between the germline ends. The DNA for the CDR3 is TGTGCCAGCAGCCAAGGCAGGGCCACAGATACGCAGTATTTT. Translated: CASSQGRATDTQYF.

The chain employs TRBV5-1 and TRBJ1-2; the D gene is possibly TRBD1 (6 bases). V was cut by 0 bases and J by 6 bases, with 9 bases left in between. The length of the CDR3 is 13 residues. Per germline, CDR1 SGHRS and CDR2 YFSETQ. CDR3 nucleotide sequence: TGCGCCAGCAGCTTGGGGCAGGGGAATGGCTACACCTTC. Translated: CASSLGQGNGYTF.